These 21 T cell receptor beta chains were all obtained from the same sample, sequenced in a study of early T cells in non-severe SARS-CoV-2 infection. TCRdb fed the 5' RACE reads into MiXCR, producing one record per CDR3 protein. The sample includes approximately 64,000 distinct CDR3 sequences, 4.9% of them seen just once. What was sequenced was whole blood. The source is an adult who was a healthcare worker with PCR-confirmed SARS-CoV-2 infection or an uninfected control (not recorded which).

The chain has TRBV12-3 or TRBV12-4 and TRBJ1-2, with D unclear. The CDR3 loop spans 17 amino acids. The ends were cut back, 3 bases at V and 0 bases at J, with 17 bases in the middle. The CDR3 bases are TGTGCCAGCAGTTTGATGGGCAGTGGGCGGACTAACTATGGCTACACCTTC. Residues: CASSLMGSGRTNYGYTF.

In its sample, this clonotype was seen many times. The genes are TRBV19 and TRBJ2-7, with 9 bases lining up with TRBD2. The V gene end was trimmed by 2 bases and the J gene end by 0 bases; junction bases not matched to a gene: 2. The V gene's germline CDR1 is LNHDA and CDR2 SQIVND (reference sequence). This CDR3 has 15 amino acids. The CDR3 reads CASSISSGDSYEQYF. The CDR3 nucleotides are TGTGCCAGTAGTATATCTAGCGGGGACTCCTACGAGCAGTACTTC.

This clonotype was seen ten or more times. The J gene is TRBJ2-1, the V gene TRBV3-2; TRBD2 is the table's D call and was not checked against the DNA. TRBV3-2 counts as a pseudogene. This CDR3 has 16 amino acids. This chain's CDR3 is CASSPASSSGYNEQFF. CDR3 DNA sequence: TGTGCCAGCAGCCCAGCCAGTTCTAGCGGTTACAATGAGCAGTTCTTC.

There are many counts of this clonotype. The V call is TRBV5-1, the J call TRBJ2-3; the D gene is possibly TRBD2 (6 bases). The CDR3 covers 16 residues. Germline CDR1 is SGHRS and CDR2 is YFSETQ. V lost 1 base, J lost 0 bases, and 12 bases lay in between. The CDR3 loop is CASSLRAGRSTDTQYF. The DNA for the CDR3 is TGCGCCAGCAGCTTGCGAGCGGGTCGGAGCACAGATACGCAGTATTTT.

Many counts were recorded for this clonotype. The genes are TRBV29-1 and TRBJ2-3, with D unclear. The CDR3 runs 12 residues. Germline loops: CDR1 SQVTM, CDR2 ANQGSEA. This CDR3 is CSVTPQADTQYF. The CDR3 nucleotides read TGCAGTGTCACACCTCAGGCAGATACGCAGTATTTT.

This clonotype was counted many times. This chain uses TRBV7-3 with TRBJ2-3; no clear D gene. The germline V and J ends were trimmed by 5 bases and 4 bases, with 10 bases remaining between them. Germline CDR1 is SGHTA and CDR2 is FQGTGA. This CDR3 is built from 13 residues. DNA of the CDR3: TGTGCCAGCAGCACTACTTTCTCAGATACGCAGTATTTT. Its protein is CASSTTFSDTQYF.

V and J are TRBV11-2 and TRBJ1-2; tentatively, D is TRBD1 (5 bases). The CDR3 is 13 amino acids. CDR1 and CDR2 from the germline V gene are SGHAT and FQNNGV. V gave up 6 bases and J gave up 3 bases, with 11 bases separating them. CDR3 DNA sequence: TGTGCCAGCAGTAGAAGGGGCGACTATGGCTACACCTTC. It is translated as CASSRRGDYGYTF.

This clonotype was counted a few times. The CDR3 reads CSARDSEGAQVYGYTF. CDR3 DNA: TGCAGTGCTAGAGACTCGGAGGGGGCGCAGGTCTATGGCTACACCTTC. The chain combines TRBV20-1 with TRBJ1-2; 7 nucleotides line up with TRBD1. Germline V gene lookup returns CDR1 DFQATT and CDR2 SNEGSKA (reference sequence). This CDR3 is built from 16 residues. V was clipped by 0 bases and J by 4 bases; unmatched bases: 11.

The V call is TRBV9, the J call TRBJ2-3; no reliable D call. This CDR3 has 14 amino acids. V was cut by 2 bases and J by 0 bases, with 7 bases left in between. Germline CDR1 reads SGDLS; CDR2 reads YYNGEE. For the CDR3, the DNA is TGTGCCAGCAGCGTCCACGATAGCACAGATACGCAGTATTTT. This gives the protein CASSVHDSTDTQYF. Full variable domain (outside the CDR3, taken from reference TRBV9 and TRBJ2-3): DSGVTQTPKHLITATGQRVTLRCSPRSGDLSVYWYQQSLDQGLQFLIQYYNGEERAKGNILERFSAQQFPDLHSELNLSSLELGDSALYFCASSVHDSTDTQYFGPGTRLTVL.

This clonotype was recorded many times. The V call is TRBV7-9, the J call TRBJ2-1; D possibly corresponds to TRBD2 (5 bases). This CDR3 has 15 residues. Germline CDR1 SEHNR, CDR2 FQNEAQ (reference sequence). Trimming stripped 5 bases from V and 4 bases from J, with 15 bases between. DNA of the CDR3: TGTGCCAGCAGCCCAGTGGTTAGCGAATACAATGAGCAGTTCTTC. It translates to CASSPVVSEYNEQFF.

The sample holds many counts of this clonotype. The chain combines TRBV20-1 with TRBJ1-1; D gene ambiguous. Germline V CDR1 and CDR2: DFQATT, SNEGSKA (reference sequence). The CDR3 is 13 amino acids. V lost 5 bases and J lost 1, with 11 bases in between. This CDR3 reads CSALLQRNTEAFF. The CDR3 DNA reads TGCAGTGCTCTTCTCCAACGGAACACTGAAGCTTTCTTT.

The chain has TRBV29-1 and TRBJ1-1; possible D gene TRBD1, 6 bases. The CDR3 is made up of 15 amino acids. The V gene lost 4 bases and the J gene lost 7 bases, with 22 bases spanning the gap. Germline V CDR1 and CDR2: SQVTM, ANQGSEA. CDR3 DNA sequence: TGCAGCGTTGCCCTCCCGGGGGTAGACAGGATTGAAGCTTTCTTT. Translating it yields CSVALPGVDRIEAFF.

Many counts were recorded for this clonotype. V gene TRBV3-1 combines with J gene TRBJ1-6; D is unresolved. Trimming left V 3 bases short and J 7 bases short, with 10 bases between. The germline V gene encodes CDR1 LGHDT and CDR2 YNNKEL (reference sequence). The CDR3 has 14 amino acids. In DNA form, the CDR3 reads TGTGCCAGCAGCCAGACTGGGGTAAATTCACCCCTCCACTTT. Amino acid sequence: CASSQTGVNSPLHF. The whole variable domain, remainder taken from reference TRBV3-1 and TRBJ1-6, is DTAVSQTPKYLVTQMGNDKSIKCEQNLGHDTMYWYKQDSKKFLKIMFSYNNKELIINETVPNRFSPKSPDKAHLNLHINSLELGDSAVYFCASSQTGVNSPLHFGNGTRLTVT.

The CDR3 reads CASSSTTTDTYNEQFF. In DNA, the CDR3 is TGTGCCAGCAGCTCCACCACGACAGACACCTACAATGAGCAGTTCTTC. The chain links TRBV7-9 to TRBJ2-1, with D possibly TRBD1 on 5 matching bases. This CDR3 has 16 residues. Germline loops: CDR1 SEHNR, CDR2 FQNEAQ (reference sequence). V lost 4 bases, J lost 2 bases, and 15 bases lay in between.

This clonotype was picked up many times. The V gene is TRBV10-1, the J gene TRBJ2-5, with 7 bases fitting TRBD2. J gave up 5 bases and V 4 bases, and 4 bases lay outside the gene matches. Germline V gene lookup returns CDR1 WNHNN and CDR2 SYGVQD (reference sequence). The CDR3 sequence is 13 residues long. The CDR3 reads CASSGTRPETQYF. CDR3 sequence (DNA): TGCGCCAGCAGTGGGACTAGGCCGGAGACCCAGTACTTC.

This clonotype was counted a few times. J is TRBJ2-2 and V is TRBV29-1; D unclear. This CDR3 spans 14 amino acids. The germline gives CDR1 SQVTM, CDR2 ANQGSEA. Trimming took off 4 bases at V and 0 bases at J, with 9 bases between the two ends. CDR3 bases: TGCAGCGTTGGTGGTAGCTCGAACACCGGGGAGCTGTTTTTT. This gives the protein CSVGGSSNTGELFF.

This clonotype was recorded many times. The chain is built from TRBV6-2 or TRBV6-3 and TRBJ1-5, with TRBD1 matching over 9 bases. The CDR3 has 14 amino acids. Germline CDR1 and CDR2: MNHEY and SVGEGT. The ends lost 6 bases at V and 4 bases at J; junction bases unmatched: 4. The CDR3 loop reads CASRLTGGNQPQHF. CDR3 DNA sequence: TGTGCCAGCAGATTGACAGGGGGGAATCAGCCCCAGCATTTT.

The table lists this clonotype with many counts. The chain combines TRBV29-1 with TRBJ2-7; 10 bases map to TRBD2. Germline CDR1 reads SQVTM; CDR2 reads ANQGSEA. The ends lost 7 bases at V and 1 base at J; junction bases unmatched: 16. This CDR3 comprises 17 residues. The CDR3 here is CSATIIPRLAGSYEQYF. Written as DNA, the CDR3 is TGCAGCGCAACGATCATCCCCCGACTAGCGGGTTCCTACGAGCAGTACTTC.

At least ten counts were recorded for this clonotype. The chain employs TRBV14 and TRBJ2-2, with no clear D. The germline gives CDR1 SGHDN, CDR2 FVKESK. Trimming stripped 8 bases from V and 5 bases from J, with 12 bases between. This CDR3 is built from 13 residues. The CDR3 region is CASSRLNTGELFF. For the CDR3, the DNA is TGTGCCAGCTCGCGCCTAAATACCGGGGAGCTGTTTTTT.

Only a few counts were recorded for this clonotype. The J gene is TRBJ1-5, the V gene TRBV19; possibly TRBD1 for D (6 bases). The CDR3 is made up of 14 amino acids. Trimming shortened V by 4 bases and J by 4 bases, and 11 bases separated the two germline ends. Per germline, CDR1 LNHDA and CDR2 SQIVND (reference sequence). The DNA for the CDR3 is TGTGCCAGTAGTACCGAGACAGGTAATCAGCCCCAGCATTTT. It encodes CASSTETGNQPQHF.

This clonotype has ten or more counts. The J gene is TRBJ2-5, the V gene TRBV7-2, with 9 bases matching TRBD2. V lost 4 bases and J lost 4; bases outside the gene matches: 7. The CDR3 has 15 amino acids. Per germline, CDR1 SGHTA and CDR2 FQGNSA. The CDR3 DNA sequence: TGTGCCAGCAGCTCCGGGACTAGCATCGGAGAGACCCAGTACTTC. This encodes CASSSGTSIGETQYF.